This T cell receptor beta chain derives from a study of T-cell reconstitution after alpha-beta-depleted transplantation in children. The CDR3 extends over 15 amino acids. Germline assignment: CDR1 SGHAT and CDR2 FQNNGV. V was pared by 2 bases and J by 3 bases, with 11 bases between. Preparation of the TCRbeta library used unique molecular identifiers. TCRdb re-analysed the PCR reads in MiXCR, keeping a single row per CDR3 protein. Of about 340,000 distinct CDR3 sequences in the sample, 15% to 20% were seen once. The rearrangement joins TRBV11-2 to TRBJ2-1, with D uncertain. The clonotype was recovered from a male patient between 2 and 10 years old who had a stem cell transplant for acute lymphoblastic leukemia, so the T cells may come from the graft donor. Sample: PBMCs, mostly from graft donor cells, taken 360 days after TCRalphabeta/CD19-depleted stem cell transplant. The CDR3 region has the DNA TGTGCCAGCAGCTTATTGCGCAGGCTCTACAATGAGCAGTTCTTC. Amino acid sequence: CASSLLRRLYNEQFF.